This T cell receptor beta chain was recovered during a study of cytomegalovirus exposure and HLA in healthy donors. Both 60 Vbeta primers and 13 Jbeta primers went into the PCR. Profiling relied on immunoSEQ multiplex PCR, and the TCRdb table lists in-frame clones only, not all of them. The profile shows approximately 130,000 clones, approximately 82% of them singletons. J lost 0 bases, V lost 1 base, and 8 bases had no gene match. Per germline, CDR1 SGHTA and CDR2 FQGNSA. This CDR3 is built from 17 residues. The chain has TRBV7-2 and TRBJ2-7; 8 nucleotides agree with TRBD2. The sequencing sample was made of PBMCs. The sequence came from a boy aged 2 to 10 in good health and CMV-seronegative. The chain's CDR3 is CASSLESRAGGSYEQYF. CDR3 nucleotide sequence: TGTGCCAGCAGCTTAGAGTCGCGGGCGGGGGGCTCCTACGAGCAGTACTTC.